The entry below gives a single T cell receptor (beta chain) sequence along with its context. Antigen: not known. This entry comes from a study of T cell responses to AZD1222 COVID-19 vaccine. Study-level results: As reported, nearly half of all spike-specific TCRs target variant regions that are unmutated. The donor cohort was predominantly white British with a female majority, and clonal diversity may have been underestimated. The CD4 TCRs associated with vaccination extended across spike and predominated at 160-218 and 743-854.

V dropped 0 bases and J dropped 1 base, with 7 bases sitting between them. This CDR3 is 14 amino acids long. CDR1 and CDR2 from the germline V gene are SGDLS and YYNGEE. Sequencing used immunoSEQ multiplex PCR; TCRdb keeps in-frame clones, though not all of them. Here the sample spans some 110,000 clones, roughly 93% being singletons. The chain uses TRBV9 and TRBJ2-5, with D unclear. The sequence was collected from an adult in good health. The specimen was peripheral blood, collected on day 0 of AZD1222 vaccination. CDR3 nucleotide sequence: TGTGCCAGCAGCGTAGATACCCGCCAAGAGACCCAGTACTTC. This gives the protein CASSVDTRQETQYF.